The 21 T cell receptor beta chains in this list originate from one sample, sequenced in a study of identical twins. TCRdb re-called the 5' RACE reads through MiXCR, storing one row per CDR3 protein. The sample lists some 500,000 distinct CDR3 sequences; roughly an eighth were seen once. The same data also went into a second study, on yellow fever vaccine responses in identical twins.

Source material: CD4+ T cells sorted from blood. The receptors stem from a woman aged 18-29 years in good health.

This clonotype showed up many times. The V call is TRBV5-1, the J call TRBJ1-1, with D possibly TRBD1 on 5 matching bases. CDR3 length: 15 residues. With 4 bases removed from V and 0 bases from J, the gap between germline ends came to 13 bases. CDR1 is SGHRS, CDR2 YFSETQ, per germline. CDR3 DNA sequence: TGCGCCAGCAGCACCTACGGGGGGATGAACACTGAAGCTTTCTTT. Its translation is CASSTYGGMNTEAFF.

This clonotype was counted between two and nine times. The chain recombines TRBV20-1 with TRBJ1-3; D is unclear. Germline loops: CDR1 DFQATT, CDR2 SNEGSKA (reference sequence). The CDR3 runs 13 residues. Trimming shortened V by 0 bases and J by 2 bases, and 5 bases separated the two germline ends. The CDR3: CSARDAAGNTIYF. As DNA, the CDR3 is TGCAGTGCTAGAGACGCAGCTGGAAACACCATATATTTT.

DNA of the CDR3: TGTGCCAGCAGCTTATGGCGGGGGGTGGGGTCCTACGAGCAGTACTTC. It encodes CASSLWRGVGSYEQYF. The chain combines TRBV7-9 with TRBJ2-7; 8 bases are a match to TRBD2. Germline assignment: CDR1 SEHNR and CDR2 FQNEAQ (reference sequence). The V segment lost 2 bases and the J segment 1 base; nucleotides outside the gene matches: 7. The length of the CDR3 is 16 residues.

The V and J genes are TRBV21-1 and TRBJ2-7; the DNA was not compared with TRBD1, the D call given in the table. TRBV21-1 is termed a pseudogene. This CDR3 is built from 16 residues. The CDR3 DNA reads TGTGCCAGCAGCACACGAATCGGGGCAGGCGACTACGAGCAGTACTTC. Residues: CASSTRIGAGDYEQYF.

This sequence joins TRBV6-6 and TRBJ1-3; D is unresolved. CDR3 length equals 13 residues. Deletions cut 4 bases from V and 1 base from J, with 5 bases between. Germline V gene data show CDR1 as MNHNY and CDR2 as SVGAGI (reference sequence). CDR3 in amino acids: CASSSTSGNTIYF. The DNA for the CDR3 is TGTGCCAGCAGTTCCACTTCTGGAAACACCATATATTTT.

The genes are TRBV5-1 and TRBJ2-1; D remains unclear. In germline, CDR1 is SGHRS, CDR2 YFSETQ. The CDR3 is 14 amino acids. Trimming shortened V by 1 base and J by 6 bases, and 11 bases separated the two germline ends. The CDR3: CASSLLSAFNEQFF. The CDR3 DNA reads TGCGCCAGCAGCTTGTTGTCCGCCTTCAATGAGCAGTTCTTC.

This clonotype has only a few counts. The rearrangement uses TRBV12-3 or TRBV12-4 and TRBJ2-7; unclear D gene. The CDR3 totals 14 residues. Trimming cost V 2 bases and J 2 bases, with 10 bases left between them. The CDR3 loop reads CASSLMVRTYEQYF. In DNA form, the CDR3 reads TGTGCCAGCAGTTTAATGGTCAGAACCTACGAGCAGTACTTC.

The chain is built from TRBV27 and TRBJ2-6; the D gene is possibly TRBD1 (6 bases). Germline values: CDR1 MNHEY, CDR2 SMNVEV (reference sequence). The CDR3 is 17 amino acids. Trimming took off 6 bases at V and 0 bases at J, with 15 bases between the two ends. The CDR3 protein is CASRRLGASSGANVLTF. The CDR3 DNA reads TGTGCCAGCAGGAGACTGGGGGCTAGCTCTGGGGCCAACGTCCTGACTTTC.

This clonotype was seen only a few times. The chain employs TRBV11-1 and TRBJ1-2; TRBD1 matches at 7 bases. V lost 6 bases and J lost 4; bases outside the gene matches: 20. The CDR3 has 18 residues. The germline V gene has CDR1 SGHAT and CDR2 FQDESV (reference sequence). The DNA for the CDR3 is TGTGCCAGCAGTTTTACCTTCGCCTCCACAGGGGCGCCCTATGGCTACACCTTC. Protein product: CASSFTFASTGAPYGYTF.

V and J are TRBV12-3 or TRBV12-4 and TRBJ1-6, with 8 positions matching TRBD1. This CDR3 region has 15 residues. The ends lost 4 bases at V and 7 bases at J; junction bases unmatched: 6. The CDR3 reads CASSSPGQENSPLHF. CDR3 coding DNA: TGTGCCAGCAGTTCCCCGGGACAGGAGAATTCACCCCTCCACTTT.

The J gene is TRBJ2-7, the V gene TRBV14; weak D call: TRBD2 (6 bases). The V gene lost 4 bases and the J gene lost 0 bases, with 13 bases spanning the gap. Germline V CDR1 and CDR2: SGHDN, FVKESK. This CDR3 has 15 amino acids. CDR3 protein: CASSRPGLRSYEQYF. The CDR3 coding sequence is TGTGCCAGCAGCCGACCGGGACTTCGCTCCTACGAGCAGTACTTC.

At least ten counts were recorded for this clonotype. The J gene is TRBJ2-7, the V gene TRBV11-1, with 11 bases identical to TRBD2. Germline values: CDR1 SGHAT, CDR2 FQDESV (reference sequence). Germline trimming cut 1 base from V and 1 base from J; bases unmatched to any gene: 9. CDR3 length equals 18 residues. CDR3 sequence reads: CASSLDRSLAGVSYEQYF. The CDR3 nucleotides read TGTGCCAGCAGCTTAGACCGCTCACTAGCGGGAGTTTCCTACGAGCAGTACTTC.

This clonotype was observed a handful of times. The chain combines TRBV7-8 with TRBJ2-7; TRBD2 aligns across 11 bases. Germline assignment: CDR1 SGHVS and CDR2 FQNEAQ. V shed 0 bases and J 4 bases; nucleotides not matched to a gene: 8. This CDR3 has 17 amino acids. CDR3 protein: CASSLALSSGGIYEQYF. CDR3 coding DNA: TGTGCCAGCAGCTTAGCGCTATCTAGCGGGGGGATTTACGAGCAGTACTTC.

The chain combines TRBV6-1 with TRBJ2-7, with 11 bases matching TRBD1. Per germline, CDR1 MNHNS and CDR2 SASEGT. The CDR3 runs 15 residues. The ends lost 6 bases at V and 0 bases at J; junction bases unmatched: 4. The CDR3 DNA follows: TGTGCCAGCAGGCTAGGGACAGGGGGCTCCTACGAGCAGTACTTC. This encodes CASRLGTGGSYEQYF.

V usage is TRBV7-3 and J usage is TRBJ2-3; the D is unclear. Per germline, CDR1 SGHTA and CDR2 FQGTGA. V was trimmed by 1 base and J by 4 bases, leaving 9 bases between them. This CDR3 is 14 amino acids long. The CDR3 sequence: CASSLNVAPDTQYF. For the CDR3, the DNA is TGTGCCAGCAGCTTAAATGTCGCGCCAGATACGCAGTATTTT.

V and J are TRBV6-5 and TRBJ2-5; 7 nucleotides line up with TRBD2. V gave up 4 bases and J gave up 2 bases; unmatched junction bases: 10. This CDR3 has 16 amino acids. Germline V lookup: CDR1 MNHEY, CDR2 SVGAGI. CDR3 in amino acids: CASSSWAGASQETQYF. The CDR3 DNA reads as TGTGCCAGCAGTTCGTGGGCGGGAGCTTCTCAAGAGACCCAGTACTTC.

The chain joins TRBV20-1 to TRBJ2-2; D uncertain. Trimming stripped 2 bases from V and 7 bases from J, with 8 bases between. Germline V gene sequence: CDR1 DFQATT, CDR2 SNEGSKA (reference sequence). The CDR3 contains 12 residues. CDR3 in DNA: TGCAGTGCTAGAAGGACGGGCGGGGAGCTGTTTTTT. It translates to CSARRTGGELFF.

The chain uses TRBV30 and TRBJ1-5; D is unresolved. This CDR3 comprises 13 residues. Germline CDR1 is GTSNPN and CDR2 is SVGIG (reference sequence). V dropped 0 bases and J dropped 7 bases, with 10 bases sitting between them. The CDR3 DNA follows: TGTGCCTGGAGTGTAACAGTTGACCAGCCCCAGCATTTT. Amino acid sequence: CAWSVTVDQPQHF.

The chain combines TRBV15 with TRBJ2-5; 7 positions match TRBD2. The germline V gene encodes CDR1 LNHNV and CDR2 YYDKDF (reference sequence). CDR3 length equals 17 residues. V was clipped by 0 bases and J by 2 bases; unmatched bases: 9. CDR3 DNA: TGTGCCACCAGCAGAGATGTCGCGGGAGCCACACAAGAGACCCAGTACTTC. Translating gives CATSRDVAGATQETQYF.

J is TRBJ2-5 and V is TRBV6-2 or TRBV6-3; D not resolved. There are 15 residues in the CDR3. The V gene's germline CDR1 is MNHEY and CDR2 SVGEGT. Trimming removed 2 bases from V and 2 bases from J, with 12 bases in between. CDR3 residues: CASSYPRQPQETQYF. CDR3 coding DNA: TGTGCCAGCAGTTACCCGAGACAACCTCAAGAGACCCAGTACTTC.

At least ten counts were recorded for this clonotype. The chain couples TRBV27 to TRBJ1-4; D perhaps matches TRBD1 (5 bases). CDR3 length: 17 amino acids. Germline CDR1 is MNHEY and CDR2 is SMNVEV (reference sequence). The ends were cut back, 2 bases at V and 3 bases at J, with 16 bases in the middle. CDR3 DNA: TGTGCCAGCAGTTTAGGTGTGGGGGAGTGGGCTAATGAAAAACTGTTTTTT. Translated, it gives CASSLGVGEWANEKLFF.